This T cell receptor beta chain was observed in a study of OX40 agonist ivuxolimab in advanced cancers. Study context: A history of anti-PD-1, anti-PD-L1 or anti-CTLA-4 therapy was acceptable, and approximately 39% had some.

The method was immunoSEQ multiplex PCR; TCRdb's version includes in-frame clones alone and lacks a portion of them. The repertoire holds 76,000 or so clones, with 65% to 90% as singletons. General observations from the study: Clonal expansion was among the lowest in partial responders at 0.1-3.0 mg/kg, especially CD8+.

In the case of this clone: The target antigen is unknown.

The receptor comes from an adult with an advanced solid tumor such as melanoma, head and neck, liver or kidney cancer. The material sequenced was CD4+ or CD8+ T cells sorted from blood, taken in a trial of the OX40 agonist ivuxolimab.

CDR3 bases: TGTGCCAGCAGTTTAACGCTCGGGGATTCACCCCTCCACTTT. It codes for CASSLTLGDSPLHF. V is TRBV27 and J is TRBJ1-6; D ambiguous. Trimming cost V 2 bases and J 8 bases, with 10 bases left between them. The CDR3 sequence is 14 residues long. Germline V gene lookup returns CDR1 MNHEY and CDR2 SMNVEV (reference sequence).